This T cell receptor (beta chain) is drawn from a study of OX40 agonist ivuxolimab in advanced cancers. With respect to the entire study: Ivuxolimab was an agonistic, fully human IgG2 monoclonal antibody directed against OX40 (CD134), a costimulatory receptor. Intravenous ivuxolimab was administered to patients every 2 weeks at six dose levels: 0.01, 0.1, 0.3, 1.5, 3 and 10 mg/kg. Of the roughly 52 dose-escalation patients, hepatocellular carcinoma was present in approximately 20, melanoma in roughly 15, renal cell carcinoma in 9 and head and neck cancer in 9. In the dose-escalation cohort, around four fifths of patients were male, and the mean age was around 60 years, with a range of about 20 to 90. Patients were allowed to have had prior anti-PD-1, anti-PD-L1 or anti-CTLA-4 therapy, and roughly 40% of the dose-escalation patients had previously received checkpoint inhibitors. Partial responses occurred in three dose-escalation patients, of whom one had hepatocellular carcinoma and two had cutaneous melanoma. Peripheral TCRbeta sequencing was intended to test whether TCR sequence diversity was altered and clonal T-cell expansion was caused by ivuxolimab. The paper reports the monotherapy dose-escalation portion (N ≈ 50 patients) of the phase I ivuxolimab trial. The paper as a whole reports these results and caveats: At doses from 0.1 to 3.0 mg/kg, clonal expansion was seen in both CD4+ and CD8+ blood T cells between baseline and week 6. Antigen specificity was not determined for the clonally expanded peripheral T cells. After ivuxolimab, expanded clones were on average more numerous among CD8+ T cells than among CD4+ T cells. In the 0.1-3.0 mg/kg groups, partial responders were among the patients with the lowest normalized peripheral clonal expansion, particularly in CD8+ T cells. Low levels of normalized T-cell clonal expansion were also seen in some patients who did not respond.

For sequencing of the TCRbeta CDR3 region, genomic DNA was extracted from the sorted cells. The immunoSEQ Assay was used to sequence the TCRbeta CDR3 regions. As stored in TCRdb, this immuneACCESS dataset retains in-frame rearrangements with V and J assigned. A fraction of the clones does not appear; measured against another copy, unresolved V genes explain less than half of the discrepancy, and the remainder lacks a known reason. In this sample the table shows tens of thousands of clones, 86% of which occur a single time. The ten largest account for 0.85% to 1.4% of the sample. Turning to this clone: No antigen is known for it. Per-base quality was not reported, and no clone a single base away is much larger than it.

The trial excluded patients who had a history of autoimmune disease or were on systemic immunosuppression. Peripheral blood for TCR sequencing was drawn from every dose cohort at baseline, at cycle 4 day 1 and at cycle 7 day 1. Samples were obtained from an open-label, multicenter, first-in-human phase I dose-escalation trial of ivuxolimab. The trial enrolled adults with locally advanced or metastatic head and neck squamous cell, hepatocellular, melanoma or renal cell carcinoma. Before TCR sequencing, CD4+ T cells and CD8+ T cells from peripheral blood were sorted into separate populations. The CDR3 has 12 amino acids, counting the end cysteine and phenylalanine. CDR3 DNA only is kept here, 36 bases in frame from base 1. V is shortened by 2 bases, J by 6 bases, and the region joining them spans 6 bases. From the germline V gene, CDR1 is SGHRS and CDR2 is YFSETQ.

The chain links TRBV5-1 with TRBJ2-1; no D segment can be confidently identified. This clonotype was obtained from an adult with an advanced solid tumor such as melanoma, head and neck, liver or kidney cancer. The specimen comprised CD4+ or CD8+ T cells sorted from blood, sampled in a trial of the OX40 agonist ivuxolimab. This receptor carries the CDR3 CASSLQGNEQFF. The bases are TGCGCCAGCAGCTTACAAGGCAATGAGCAGTTCTTC.